The T cell receptor (beta chain) under discussion was sequenced for a study of human T cells and chemical hapten exposure. About the research overall: Patients got weekly scalp diphenylcyclopropenone doses over the approximately 24-week study. Slight volume differences across pooled libraries mainly accounted for varying per-sample TCR yields.

TCRdb processed the RACE reads anew with MiXCR; each CDR3 protein has one entry. The sample contains 210,000 or so distinct CDR3 sequences, under 30% of which appear only once. The sample's time point: patch test 3, about 24 weeks after DPC sensitization. Treatment defined: therapeutic diphenylcyclopropenone sensitization with weekly scalp DPC. V gave up 6 bases and J gave up 4 bases; unmatched junction bases: 5. Looked up from germline, CDR1 is SQVTM and CDR2 is ANQGSEA. This CDR3 is built from 12 residues. In this sample, this clonotype turned up a few times. Its antigen is unknown. General study results and limits: Expanded TCRs formed significantly more large CDR3 similarity clusters than controls.

This TCR was sampled from a woman in her forties with alopecia areata. Some clones in this sample may be carry-over from other donors' samples. This specimen consisted of whole blood, obtained in connection with sensitization to the hapten diphenylcyclopropenone (DPC). This rearrangement joins TRBV29-1 to TRBJ1-1, with 7 nucleotides matching TRBD1. DNA of the CDR3: TGCAGCGTGCGACAGGGTCCCACTGAAGCTTTCTTT. As protein: CSVRQGPTEAFF.